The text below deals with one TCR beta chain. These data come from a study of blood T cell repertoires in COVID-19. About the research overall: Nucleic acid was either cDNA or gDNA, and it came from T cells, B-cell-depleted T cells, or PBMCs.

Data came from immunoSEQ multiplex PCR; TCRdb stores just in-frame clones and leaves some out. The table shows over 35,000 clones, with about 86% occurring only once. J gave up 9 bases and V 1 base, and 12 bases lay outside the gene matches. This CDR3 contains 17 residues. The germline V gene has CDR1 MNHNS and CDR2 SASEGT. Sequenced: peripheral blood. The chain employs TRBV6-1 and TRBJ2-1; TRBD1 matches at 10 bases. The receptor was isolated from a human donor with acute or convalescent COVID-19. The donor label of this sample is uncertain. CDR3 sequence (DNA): TGTGCCAGCAGTGAAGTACTCGCTCAGGACAGGGGGTTTGAGCAGTTCTTC. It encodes CASSEVLAQDRGFEQFF.